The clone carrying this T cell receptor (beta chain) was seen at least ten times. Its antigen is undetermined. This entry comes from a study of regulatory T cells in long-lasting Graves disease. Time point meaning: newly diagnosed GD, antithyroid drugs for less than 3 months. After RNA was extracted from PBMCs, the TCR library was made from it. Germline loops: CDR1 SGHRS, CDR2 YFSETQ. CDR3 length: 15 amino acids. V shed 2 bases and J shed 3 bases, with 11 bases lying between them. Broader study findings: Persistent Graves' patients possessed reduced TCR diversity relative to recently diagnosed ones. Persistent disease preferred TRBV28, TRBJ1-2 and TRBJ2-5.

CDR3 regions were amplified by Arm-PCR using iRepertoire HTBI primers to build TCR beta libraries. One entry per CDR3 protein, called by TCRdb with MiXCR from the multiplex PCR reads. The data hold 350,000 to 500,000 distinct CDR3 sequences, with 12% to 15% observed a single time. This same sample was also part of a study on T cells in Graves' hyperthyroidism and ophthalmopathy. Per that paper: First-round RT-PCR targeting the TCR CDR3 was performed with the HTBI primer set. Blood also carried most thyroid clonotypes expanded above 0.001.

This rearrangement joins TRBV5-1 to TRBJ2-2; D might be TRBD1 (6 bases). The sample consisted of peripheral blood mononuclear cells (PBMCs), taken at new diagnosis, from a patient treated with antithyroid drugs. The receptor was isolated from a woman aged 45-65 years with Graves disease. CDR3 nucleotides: TGCGCCAGCAGCTTCCGGGACACAGACACCGGGGAGCTGTTTTTT. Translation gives CASSFRDTDTGELFF.